This T cell receptor beta chain appears in the sequencing data of a study of blood T cell repertoires in COVID-19. Study at large: From the United States, Italy and Spain came samples of acute and convalescent COVID-19. PBMCs, B-cell-depleted T cells, or T cells provided the cDNA or gDNA that made up the material.

Source study methods: Using reference gene primer amplification, nucleated cell counts were estimated. The assay was immunoSEQ multiplex PCR, and TCRdb's table has in-frame clones only and misses some. V, J and clone size were drawn from that table, and D and trimming were deduced from the DNA. The table shows about 43,000 clones, with about four fifths occurring only once. The V and J ends lost 3 bases and 5 bases respectively, with 17 bases between them. The germline V gene encodes CDR1 SGHTA and CDR2 FQGNSA. The CDR3 loop spans 15 amino acids. The TCR comes from a woman in her fifties or sixties with acute or convalescent COVID-19. Sequenced sample: peripheral blood. The rearrangement uses TRBV7-2 and TRBJ2-7; D possibly corresponds to TRBD2 (6 bases). CDR3: CASSLAGTAGNEQYF. Written as DNA, the CDR3 is TGTGCCAGCAGCTTGGCCGGGACTGCGGGGAACGAGCAGTACTTC.